This T cell receptor beta chain is drawn from a study of CD8 T cells in ankylosing spondylitis. Study findings and constraints: The disease-linked clones had a CD8+ phenotype and low blood frequencies. The clones that were linked to disease were reported to be significantly enriched in matched synovial fluid samples from ankylosing spondylitis patients. Characteristic of ankylosing spondylitis blood, it appeared, was a TCR beta motif comprising about eight highly homologous variants.

CDR3 length: 14 residues. Germline-derived CDR1 and CDR2 are ENHRY and SYGVKD. V was shortened by 4 bases and J by 8 bases, with 17 bases between the two germline ends. Regarding this clonotype: The antigen is not known.

The TCR beta libraries were generated through quantitative 5'-RACE incorporating molecular barcodes. MiXCR, applied by TCRdb to the 5' RACE reads, yields one record per CDR3 protein. The sample contains hundreds of thousands of distinct CDR3 sequences, roughly 12% of which appear only once. The sample comprised blood, either unsorted or a sorted T cell fraction (not recorded which). The TCR originated in a male donor with ankylosing spondylitis. This rearrangement joins TRBV10-3 to TRBJ1-2; maybe TRBD1 (6 bases). CDR3 sequence reads: CAISALQGGSGYTF. The DNA for the CDR3 is TGTGCCATCAGTGCCCTACAGGGCGGTAGCGGCTACACCTTC.